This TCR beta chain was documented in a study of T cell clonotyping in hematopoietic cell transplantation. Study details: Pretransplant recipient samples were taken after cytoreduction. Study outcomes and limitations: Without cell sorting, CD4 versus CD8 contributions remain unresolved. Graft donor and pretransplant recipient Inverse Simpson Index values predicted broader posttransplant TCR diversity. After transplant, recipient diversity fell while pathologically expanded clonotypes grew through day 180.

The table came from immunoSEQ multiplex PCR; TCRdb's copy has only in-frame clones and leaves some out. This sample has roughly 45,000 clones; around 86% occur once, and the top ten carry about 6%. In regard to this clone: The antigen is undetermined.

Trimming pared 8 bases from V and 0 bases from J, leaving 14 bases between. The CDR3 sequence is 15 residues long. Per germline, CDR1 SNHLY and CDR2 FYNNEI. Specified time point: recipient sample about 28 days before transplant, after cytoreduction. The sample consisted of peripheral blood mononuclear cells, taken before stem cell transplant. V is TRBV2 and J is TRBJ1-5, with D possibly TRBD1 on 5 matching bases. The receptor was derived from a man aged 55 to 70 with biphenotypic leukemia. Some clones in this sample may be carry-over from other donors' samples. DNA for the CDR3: TGTGCCAGCGCCTCCGGGGCCTATAGCAATCAGCCCCAGCATTTT. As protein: CASASGAYSNQPQHF.